This TCR beta chain is from a study of CD4 T cells in relation to SARS-CoV-2 and coronaviruses. Remarks on this clone: The antigen remains undetermined.

Libraries were prepared by immunoSEQ multiplex PCR; TCRdb keeps only in-frame clonotypes and omits some of them. The sample lists approximately 22,000 clones; 55% to 80% were seen once. Before the COVID-19 pandemic, during about 2011-2019, CD4+ T cells were taken from unexposed donors. The cells were cultured for 9 to 11 days before CD4+ T cells were isolated. Study results and caveats: About 65% of donors had memory CD4+ clonotypes crossrecognizing SARS-CoV-2 and common cold coronavirus spike.

Germline CDR1 is SEHNR and CDR2 is FQNEAQ (reference sequence). Trimming stripped 0 bases from V and 8 bases from J, with 13 bases between. The length of the CDR3 is 14 residues. This clonotype was sampled from a human donor in good health. The specimen sequenced was CD4+ T cells from PBMCs, cultured in vitro. The rearrangement uses TRBV7-9 and TRBJ1-2; D is unresolved. This CDR3 is CASSLAFPGNGYTF. In nucleotides, the CDR3 is TGTGCCAGCAGCTTAGCGTTCCCGGGGAACGGCTACACCTTC.